The rows below give T cell receptor beta chains drawn from one sample of a study of control samples from healthy donors and cancer patients. Sequencing was performed with immunoSEQ multiplex PCR; in TCRdb, only in-frame clones are kept and a portion is missing. The sample has about 72,000 clones; roughly 92% are singletons. Sequencing was carried out using blood. These receptors were collected from an older woman in good health. The CDR3 runs from the conserved cysteine through the conserved F or W. A D gene is named only where the DNA matches it firmly. Where a row states a size, it is once, few, many or the class of an expanded clone; other rows omit it.

j_gene | abundance | v_gene | d_gene | CDR3nt | CDR3aa
TRBJ2-5 | once | TRBV20-1 | . | TGCAGTGCGGAACAAGAGACCCAGTACTTC | CSAEQETQYF
TRBJ2-7 | . | TRBV29-1 | . | TGCAGCGTTGAAGTACAGGCCCACGACGAGCAGTACTTC | CSVEVQAHDEQYF
TRBJ1-5 | . | TRBV19 | . | TGTGCCAGTAGTATTAGTGATCAGCCCCAGCATTTT | CASSISDQPQHF
TRBJ2-1 | . | TRBV5-4 | TRBD1 | TGTGCCAGCAGCTTGCAGGGGGCGGCTGGCAATGAGCAGTTCTTC | CASSLQGAAGNEQFF
TRBJ1-2 | . | TRBV10-3 | TRBD1 | TGTGCCATCAGTGAGTCGACGGACAGGGGTGGTGGCTACACCTTC | CAISESTDRGGGYTF
TRBJ2-2 | . | TRBV19 | . | TGTGCCAGTAGTATCCTAGTAAGAACCGGGGAGCTGTTTTTT | CASSILVRTGELFF
TRBJ1-2 | . | TRBV4-1 | . | TGCGCCAGCAGCCAAGGAGCAACGGGGGGCACAAGGAACTATGGCTACACCTTC | CASSQGATGGTRNYGYTF
TRBJ2-7 | . | TRBV7-9 | . | TGTGCCAGCAGCCTAATGGAGGGTCAGAGGACCTACGAGCAGTACTTC | CASSLMEGQRTYEQYF
TRBJ1-1 | . | TRBV30 | TRBD1 | TGTGCCTGGAGTAGGGACAGGGGATCTACTGAAGCTTTCTTT | CAWSRDRGSTEAFF
TRBJ2-7 | . | TRBV24-1 | . | TGTGCCACCAGTGATTTCCCCGGGAAGCAGTACTTC | CATSDFPGKQYF
TRBJ2-2 | . | TRBV6-5 | . | TGTGCCAGCAGTCCCCGGACCCAAAGAACCGGGGAGCTGTTTTTT | CASSPRTQRTGELFF
TRBJ2-7 | . | TRBV7-9 | TRBD1 | TGTGCCAGCTGGGGCACAGGGGACTCCTACGAGCAGTACTTC | CASWGTGDSYEQYF
TRBJ1-5 | . | TRBV28 | . | TGTGCCAGCAGTTTAGGTAGCCATAGCAATCAGCCCCAGCATTTT | CASSLGSHSNQPQHF
TRBJ2-6 | . | TRBV19 | . | TGTGCCAGTCAGGGTACTGGGGCCAACGTCCTGACTTTC | CASQGTGANVLTF
TRBJ1-2 | . | TRBV19 | . | TGTGCCAGTAGTATGTTGGACGGAGCTAACTATGGCTACACCTTC | CASSMLDGANYGYTF
TRBJ1-1 | once | TRBV5-8 | . | TGTGCCAGCAGCTTTCAAAGGAACACTGAAGCTTTCTTT | CASSFQRNTEAFF
TRBJ1-4 | . | TRBV9 | . | TGTGCCAGCAGCACCGGGACACCTAATGAAAAACTGTTTTTT | CASSTGTPNEKLFF
TRBJ2-2 | . | TRBV12-3/TRBV12-4 | TRBD1 | TGTGCCAGCAGTTTGACAGGGAAAGGGGAGCTGTTTTTT | CASSLTGKGELFF
TRBJ2-7 | few | TRBV28 | . | TGTGCCAGCAGTTCGCGGCAGAGCTACGAGCAGTACTTC | CASSSRQSYEQYF
TRBJ2-2 | . | TRBV11-1 | . | TGTGCCAGCAGCTTGGGTCGTAACACCGGGGAGCTGTTTTTT | CASSLGRNTGELFF
TRBJ1-6 | . | TRBV27 | . | TGTGCCAGCAGTTTTTACGGAGTGGGATCACCCCTCCACTTT | CASSFYGVGSPLHF
TRBJ1-1 | . | TRBV19 | TRBD1 | TGTGCCAGTAGTCAACAGGGGGGGACTGAAGCTTTCTTT | CASSQQGGTEAFF
TRBJ1-2 | . | TRBV5-4 | . | TGTGCCAGCAGCCCCGGGACGAACTATGGCTACACCTTC | CASSPGTNYGYTF
TRBJ2-1 | . | TRBV27 | . | TGTGCCAGCAGTCTCTCGCTAGGCAATGAGCAGTTCTTC | CASSLSLGNEQFF
TRBJ2-5 | . | TRBV6-6 | . | TGTGCCAGCAGTTACTTTGGGGAGACCCAGTACTTC | CASSYFGETQYF
TRBJ2-6 | . | TRBV27 | . | TGTGCCAGCAGTACTTCCTCTGGGGCCAACGTCCTGACTTTC | CASSTSSGANVLTF
TRBJ1-6 | . | TRBV7-9 | TRBD1 | TGTGCCAGCAGCTCATCGACAGGGACGTGGAATTCACCCCTCCACTTT | CASSSSTGTWNSPLHF
TRBJ2-5 | . | TRBV25-1 | TRBD1 | TGTGCCAGCAGTTCCCTGACAGGGGGGGAGACCCAGTACTTC | CASSSLTGGETQYF
TRBJ1-5 | . | TRBV6-2/TRBV6-3 | . | TGTGCCAGCAGTAGGGTCATACAGCCCCAGCATTTT | CASSRVIQPQHF
TRBJ1-1 | once | TRBV5-1 | . | TGCGCCAGCAGCGACCAGACAAACACTGAAGCTTTCTTT | CASSDQTNTEAFF
TRBJ1-1 | . | TRBV19 | TRBD1 | TGTGCCAGTAGCCACAGGGGTTTGAACACTGAAGCTTTCTTT | CASSHRGLNTEAFF
TRBJ1-5 | . | TRBV24-1 | TRBD1 | TGTGCCACCAGTGATACCGGCAGGGGGCGTCAGCCCCAGCATTTT | CATSDTGRGRQPQHF
TRBJ2-1 | . | TRBV5-1 | TRBD2 | TGCGCCAGCAGCTTCTTGCCTAGCGGGCCCCAGCAGTTCTTC | CASSFLPSGPQQFF
TRBJ2-1 | . | TRBV2 | . | TGTGCCAGCAGTGAATCCAATGAGCAGTTCTTC | CASSESNEQFF
TRBJ2-5 | . | TRBV4-1 | . | TGCGCCAGCAGCCAAGGCCTAGTGGTTGAGACCCAGTACTTC | CASSQGLVVETQYF
TRBJ2-5 | . | TRBV4-3 | TRBD1 | TGCGCCAGCAGCCAGGACAGGGTTGGGAAGACCCAGTACTTC | CASSQDRVGKTQYF
TRBJ1-5 | . | TRBV28 | . | TGTGCCAGCCTCCTGTCAATCGGAGGGCAGCCCCAGCATTTT | CASLLSIGGQPQHF
TRBJ2-1 | . | TRBV14 | TRBD2 | TGTGCCAGCAGCCAAGATCCGGGGGGCTCCTACAATGAGCAGTTCTTC | CASSQDPGGSYNEQFF
TRBJ1-4 | once | TRBV30 | . | TGTGCCTGGAATGGGTATTCCGAAAAACTGTTTTTT | CAWNGYSEKLFF
TRBJ2-5 | once | TRBV3-1/TRBV3-2 | TRBD1 | TGTGCCAGCAGCGAGCAAATTGGGACAGGGGGCGGGGGGGCCCAGTACTTC | CASSEQIGTGGGGAQYF
TRBJ2-4 | . | TRBV4-1 | . | TGCGCCAGCAGCTACTTATACCGGACTCGAGCCAAAAACATTCAGTACTTC | CASSYLYRTRAKNIQYF
TRBJ2-3 | . | TRBV7-2 | . | TGTGCCAGCAGCCAATTAGGGAAAGATACGCAGTATTTT | CASSQLGKDTQYF